This T cell receptor beta chain was sequenced during a study of blood T cell repertoires in COVID-19. Study processing details: Researchers report that nucleated cell counts were estimated from reference gene primer amplification. Some clones are missing from TCRdb's copy, which holds only in-frame ones; the method was immunoSEQ multiplex PCR. V and J calls and clone size are those listed in that table; D and trimming were worked out from the DNA. The table records roughly 170,000 clones, around 85% of them present only once. This clone was recorded once. The V gene's germline CDR1 is SGHAT and CDR2 FQNNGV. The CDR3 is 11 amino acids. V gave up 3 bases and J gave up 7 bases, with 5 bases separating them.

The sample was peripheral blood. The clonotype originates from a man in his sixties who had recovered from COVID-19. This chain links TRBV11-2 with TRBJ2-3; D is uncertain. CDR3 sequence reads: CASSLRNTQYF. The CDR3 DNA follows: TGTGCCAGCAGCTTGAGAAATACGCAGTATTTT.